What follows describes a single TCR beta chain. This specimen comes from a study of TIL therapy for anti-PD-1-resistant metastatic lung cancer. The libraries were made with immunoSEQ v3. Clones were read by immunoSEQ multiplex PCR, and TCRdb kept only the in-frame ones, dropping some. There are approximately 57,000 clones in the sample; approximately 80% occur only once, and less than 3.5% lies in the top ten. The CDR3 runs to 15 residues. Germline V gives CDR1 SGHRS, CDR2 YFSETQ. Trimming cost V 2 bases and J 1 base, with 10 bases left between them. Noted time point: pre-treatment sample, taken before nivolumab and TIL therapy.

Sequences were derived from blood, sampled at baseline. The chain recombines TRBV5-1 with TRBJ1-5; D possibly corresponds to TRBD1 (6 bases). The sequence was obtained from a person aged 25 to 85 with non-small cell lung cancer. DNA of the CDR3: TGCGCCAGCAGCTTAGGGGGGCAAAGCAATCAGCCCCAGCATTTT. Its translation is CASSLGGQSNQPQHF.